This T cell receptor beta chain was found in a study of CD4 T cells in relation to SARS-CoV-2 and coronaviruses. Study background: TCR beta CDR3s were sequenced after approximately 11-day antigen culture of PBMCs. The negative reference was HIV-1 Nef peptide pool or peptide-free culture.

Only a few counts were recorded for this clone. The antigen is not known. Libraries were prepared by immunoSEQ multiplex PCR; TCRdb keeps only in-frame clonotypes and omits some of them. The data hold 20,000 to 25,000 clones, with 72% observed a single time. V was cut by 4 bases and J by 5 bases, with 5 bases left in between. The CDR3 is made up of 12 amino acids. Germline-derived CDR1 and CDR2 are LGHDT and YNNKEL (reference sequence). CD4+ T cells from unexposed donors were obtained before the COVID-19 pandemic (2011-2018). After roughly ten days of culture, CD4+ T cells were isolated. Unexposed-donor CD4+ T cells were probed with SARS-CoV-2 S/N and four cold-coronavirus spikes, cells permitting.

The V gene is TRBV3-1 (or the pseudogene TRBV3-2), the J gene TRBJ2-2; D gene unclear. The sequence was obtained from a human donor in good health. Material for sequencing was CD4+ T cells from PBMCs, cultured in vitro. As DNA, the CDR3 is TGTGCCAGCAGCCTGGGAACCGGGGAGCTGTTTTTT. Translated: CASSLGTGELFF.